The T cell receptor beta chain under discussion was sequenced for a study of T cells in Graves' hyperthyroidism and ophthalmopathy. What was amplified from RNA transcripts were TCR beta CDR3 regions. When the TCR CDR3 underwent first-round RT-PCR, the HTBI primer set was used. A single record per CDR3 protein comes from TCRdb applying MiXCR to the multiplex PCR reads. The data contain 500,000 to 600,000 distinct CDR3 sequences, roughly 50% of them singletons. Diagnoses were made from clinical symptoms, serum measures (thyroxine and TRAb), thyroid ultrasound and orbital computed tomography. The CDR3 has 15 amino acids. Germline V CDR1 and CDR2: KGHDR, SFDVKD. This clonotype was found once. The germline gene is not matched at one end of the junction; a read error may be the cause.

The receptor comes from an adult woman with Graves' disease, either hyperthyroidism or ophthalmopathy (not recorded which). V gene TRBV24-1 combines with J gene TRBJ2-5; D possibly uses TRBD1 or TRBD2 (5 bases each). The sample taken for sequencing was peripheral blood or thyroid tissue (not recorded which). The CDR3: CAASDFSPEGETQYF. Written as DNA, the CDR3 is TGTGCCGCCAGTGATTTTTCACCAGAGGGGGAGACCCAGTACTTC.